The 21 T cell receptor beta chains given below trace back to one sample, sequenced in a study of shared clonotypes between healthy human individuals. Libraries were prepared by immunoSEQ multiplex PCR; TCRdb keeps only in-frame clonotypes and omits some of them. The sample lists around 1,900,000 clones; 80% to 95% were seen once. Naive CD8 isolation took CD45RO-negative cells positively selected for CCR7 and excluded terminally differentiated effector memory CD45RA+ cells. Source material: naive CD8+ T cells from PBMCs. The origin of the receptors is a man between 18 and 35 years old in good health. Some clones in this sample may be carry-over from other donors' samples.

This chain links TRBV19 with TRBJ2-1; TRBD2 aligns across 8 bases. J lost 6 bases, V lost 4 bases, and 11 bases had no gene match. Germline CDR1 is LNHDA and CDR2 is SQIVND (reference sequence). This CDR3 is 16 amino acids long. The CDR3, as DNA: TGTGCCAGTAGTACCTTGGGACTAGTAGGTCCCAATGAGCAGTTCTTC. Amino acids: CASSTLGLVGPNEQFF.

This clone has only a few counts. The rearrangement joins TRBV30 to TRBJ2-7; 10 nucleotides align to TRBD2. This CDR3 is built from 15 residues. Unmatched junction bases numbered 9, after V lost 4 bases and J lost 3 bases. Germline CDR1 reads GTSNPN; CDR2 reads SVGIG (reference sequence). The CDR3 DNA reads TGTGCCTGGAATGGGGGACTAGCGAGTAACTACGAGCAGTACTTC. It is translated as CAWNGGLASNYEQYF.

This clone has only one observation. The CDR3 is CASRQLGTTNTEAFF. In DNA, the CDR3 is TGTGCCAGCCGACAACTGGGCACCACGAACACTGAAGCTTTCTTT. The chain employs TRBV25-1 and TRBJ1-1; no firm D call. V dropped 8 bases and J dropped 1 base, with 17 bases sitting between them. The germline V gene encodes CDR1 MGHDK and CDR2 SYGVNS. This CDR3 spans 15 amino acids.

The J gene is TRBJ2-2, the V gene TRBV10-3, with 7 bases fitting TRBD2. With 5 bases clipped from V and 4 bases from J, the junction kept 7 bases outside the gene matches. There are 15 residues in the CDR3. CDR1 and CDR2 (germline): ENHRY, SYGVKD. CDR3 in amino acids: CAISSGVFGTGELFF. The CDR3 nucleotides are TGTGCCATCAGTAGCGGGGTATTTGGCACCGGGGAGCTGTTTTTT.

The rearrangement joins TRBV16 to TRBJ2-7; TRBD1 matches 9 bases. The CDR3 length is 16 residues. The germline V gene has CDR1 KGHSY and CDR2 FQNENV. Trimming cost V 4 bases and J 0 bases; bases outside gene matches: 7. This CDR3 is CASSPQGTGNSYEQYF. CDR3 coding DNA: TGTGCCAGCAGCCCCCAAGGGACAGGGAACTCCTACGAGCAGTACTTC.

The CDR3 nucleotides are TGTGCCAGCAGCTCTCAGGGAACTGCCGTTGGGGAGACCCAGTACTTC. It is translated as CASSSQGTAVGETQYF. The chain is built from TRBV7-9 and TRBJ2-5, with D maybe TRBD1 (5 bases). V lost 4 bases and J 5 bases, leaving 20 bases between the germline ends. The germline V gene has CDR1 SEHNR and CDR2 FQNEAQ (reference sequence). There are 16 residues in the CDR3.

The V call is TRBV4-2, the J call TRBJ2-2; D not resolved. With 0 bases removed from V and 3 bases from J, the gap between germline ends came to 5 bases. The germline gives CDR1 LGHNA, CDR2 YNFKEQ. This CDR3 is 14 amino acids long. CDR3 residues: CASSQEAHTGELFF. CDR3 DNA sequence: TGTGCCAGCAGCCAAGAGGCCCACACCGGGGAGCTGTTTTTT.

The chain couples TRBV7-9 to TRBJ2-1; TRBD2 matches 9 bases. In germline, CDR1 is SEHNR, CDR2 FQNEAQ (reference sequence). This CDR3 region has 15 residues. V shed 3 bases and J 6 bases; nucleotides not matched to a gene: 6. CDR3 coding DNA: TGTGCCAGCAGCTTTCAAACTAGCGGGCGCAATGAGCAGTTCTTC. It specifies CASSFQTSGRNEQFF.

The CDR3 bases are TGTGCCATCAGCGCGGGGGGTGAGTTCTCTGGAAACACCATATATTTT. It is translated as CAISAGGEFSGNTIYF. The rearrangement joins TRBV10-3 to TRBJ1-3; weak D call: TRBD1 (5 bases). V lost 6 bases, J lost 0 bases, and 15 bases lay in between. The CDR3 sequence is 16 residues long. The germline CDR1 and CDR2 sequences are ENHRY and SYGVKD.

A single count supports this clone. The gene calls are TRBV7-9 and TRBJ2-2; maybe TRBD2 (6 bases). The CDR3 extends over 14 amino acids. Germline V lookup: CDR1 SEHNR, CDR2 FQNEAQ (reference sequence). Trimming removed 5 bases at V and 9 bases at J, with 16 bases between. The DNA for the CDR3 is TGTGCCAGCAGCGCCCGACTAGAGCCCCGGGAGCTGTTTTTT. Its protein product is CASSARLEPRELFF.

The chain has TRBV27 and TRBJ2-7; D is perhaps TRBD2 (5 bases). V lost 6 bases and J 2 bases, leaving 11 bases between the germline ends. CDR1 and CDR2 from the germline V gene are MNHEY and SMNVEV (reference sequence). The CDR3 totals 13 residues. DNA for the CDR3: TGTGCCAGCAGACCAGCGGCGACCTACGAGCAGTACTTC. Protein product: CASRPAATYEQYF.

This chain connects TRBV4-1 to TRBJ2-2; perhaps TRBD1 as D (6 bases). This CDR3 has 15 amino acids. Germline CDR1 reads MGHRA; CDR2 reads YSYEKL. The V gene lost 1 base and the J gene lost 4 bases, with 10 bases spanning the gap. The CDR3 loop is CASSQGTGITGELFF. The CDR3 region has the DNA TGCGCCAGCAGCCAAGGTACAGGGATCACCGGGGAGCTGTTTTTT.

V and J are TRBV28 and TRBJ1-5; D remains ambiguous. V lost 6 bases and J lost 2, with 20 bases in between. This CDR3 region has 17 residues. CDR1 is MDHEN, CDR2 SYDVKM, per germline. The CDR3 DNA reads TGTGCCAGCAGGGACCTGACTGGCCTAGCGGGCAATCAGCCCCAGCATTTT. Translated, it gives CASRDLTGLAGNQPQHF.

The rearrangement uses TRBV9 and TRBJ2-2; 11 bases line up with TRBD2. This CDR3 contains 16 residues. CDR1 and CDR2 from the germline V gene are SGDLS and YYNGEE. Unmatched junction bases numbered 8, after V lost 3 bases and J lost 7 bases. CDR3 region: CASSATLAGGIGELFF. CDR3 nucleotide sequence: TGTGCCAGCAGCGCCACTCTAGCGGGAGGTATCGGGGAGCTGTTTTTT.

J is TRBJ2-1 and V is TRBV7-2; 12 bases agree with TRBD2. The V gene end was trimmed by 1 base and the J gene end by 6 bases; junction bases not matched to a gene: 4. Looked up from germline, CDR1 is SGHTA and CDR2 is FQGNSA. The CDR3 runs 16 residues. CDR3 DNA: TGTGCCAGCAGCTTAGGACTAGCGGGAGTGGGCAATGAGCAGTTCTTC. It is translated as CASSLGLAGVGNEQFF. Supplemented by reference TRBV7-2 and TRBJ2-1, the full variable domain reads GAGVSQSPSNKVTEKGKDVELRCDPISGHTALYWYRQSLGQGLEFLIYFQGNSAPDKSGLPSDRFSAERTGGSVSTLTIQRTQQEDSAVYLCASSLGLAGVGNEQFFGPGTRLTVL.

Worth noting for this clone: The identical CDR3 is also encoded by other nucleotide sequences in the sample. The chain joins TRBV6-1 to TRBJ1-1; weak D call: TRBD1 (5 bases). The CDR3 is 12 residues long. Germline V gives CDR1 MNHNS, CDR2 SASEGT. V dropped 5 bases and J dropped 1 base, with 5 bases sitting between them. This chain's CDR3 is CASSQGNTEAFF. The CDR3 bases are TGTGCCAGCAGTCAGGGGAACACTGAAGCTTTCTTT.

This chain links TRBV4-1 with TRBJ2-2, with 7 bases aligning to TRBD1. From germline, CDR1 is MGHRA and CDR2 YSYEKL. The J segment lost 3 bases and the V segment lost 5 bases, leaving 15 bases of the junction unmatched. The CDR3 is made up of 18 amino acids. The CDR3 here is CASSSFGPEQGYTGELFF. CDR3 DNA: TGCGCCAGCAGCTCATTTGGCCCCGAACAGGGGTACACCGGGGAGCTGTTTTTT.

This clone was found once. The rearrangement uses TRBV28 and TRBJ2-7; TRBD2 matches at 7 bases. Unmatched junction bases numbered 2, after V lost 0 bases and J lost 3 bases. CDR1 MDHEN and CDR2 SYDVKM come from the germline V gene. The CDR3 is 14 amino acids. CDR3 bases: TGTGCCAGCAGTTTATGGGCGGGAGACTACGAGCAGTACTTC. This sequence encodes CASSLWAGDYEQYF.

Here the CDR3 reads CASSSGVSPYEQYF. The CDR3 DNA reads TGTGCCAGCAGTTCCGGGGTCTCCCCCTACGAGCAGTACTTC. This sequence joins TRBV6-5 and TRBJ2-7; the D gene is possibly TRBD2 (5 bases). V lost 4 bases and J 2 bases, leaving 12 bases between the germline ends. CDR3 size: 14 residues. Germline assignment: CDR1 MNHEY and CDR2 SVGAGI.

The chain employs TRBV7-9 and TRBJ2-2; perhaps TRBD2 as D (5 bases). CDR3 length: 17 amino acids. Trimming took off 4 bases at V and 6 bases at J, with 21 bases between the two ends. Germline V CDR1 and CDR2: SEHNR, FQNEAQ (reference sequence). Here the CDR3 reads CASSSAFSVVGPGELFF. The CDR3 nucleotides are TGTGCCAGCAGCTCGGCTTTTAGCGTAGTTGGCCCCGGGGAGCTGTTTTTT.

The chain carries TRBV13 and TRBJ2-5, with D possibly TRBD1 on 5 matching bases. Germline CDR1 PRHDT, CDR2 FYEKMQ (reference sequence). Deletions cut 0 bases from V and 2 bases from J, with 16 bases between. The CDR3 is 17 amino acids. CDR3 nucleotides: TGTGCCAGCAGCTTAGGTTCCCACGACAGTATGCAAGAGACCCAGTACTTC. Its protein is CASSLGSHDSMQETQYF.